The 30 T cell receptor beta chains given below trace back to one sample, sequenced in a study of blood T cells in healthy people across ages (dated by TCRdb to 2015 to 2017). To prepare the library, 5' RACE was applied. Sequencing took place on an Illumina HiSeq 2500. A second PCR of roughly 7 to 12 cycles was performed with a sample-barcoded 5' primer and a J-beta primer mix. TCRdb reran the public reads through fastp at Q25 and MiXCR, keeping productive beta chains. Every CDR3 protein is listed once, alongside the most common genes and DNA of its rows. The sample data list around 670,000 distinct CDR3 sequences, and 25% to 30% of these were observed just once. Around a sixth of the sample rests with the top ten. The source material was blood. These receptors originate from a woman older than 75 in good health.

The V gene is TRBV20-1, the J gene TRBJ1-6, with unresolved D. The CDR3 has 13 amino acids. Trimming took 5 bases from V and 8 from J, leaving 13 bases between them. The germline CDR1 and CDR2 sequences are DFQATT and SNEGSKA (reference sequence). The CDR3 loop reads CSAGRSGDSPLHF. The CDR3 DNA is TGCAGTGCTGGACGCAGTGGGGATTCACCCCTCCACTTT.

This clonotype was observed at least ten times. The chain uses TRBV28 and TRBJ2-6; TRBD1 agrees at 7 bases. J lost 0 bases, V lost 7 bases, and 9 bases had no gene match. From germline, CDR1 is MDHEN and CDR2 SYDVKM. CDR3 length: 17 residues. The CDR3 region has the DNA TGTGCCAGCAAGGCAGGGGGTGCATACTCTGGGGCCAACGTCCTGACTTTC. Protein: CASKAGGAYSGANVLTF.

This clonotype has ten or more counts. A much bigger clone sits one base away, suggesting this may be a read error. This sequence joins TRBV20-1 and TRBJ2-1, with 10 positions matching TRBD2. The tail of the sequence fits TRBJ2-7 better, so the J call may be wrong. Germline-derived CDR1 and CDR2 are DFQATT and SNEGSKA (reference sequence). CDR3 size: 13 residues. The CDR3 bases are TGCAGTTCTAGCGGGGGATTCTACAATGAGCAGTACTTC. Amino acids: CSSSGGFYNEQYF.

Many counts were recorded for this clonotype. The V call is TRBV20-1, the J call TRBJ1-2, with 7 bases identical to TRBD1. CDR1 and CDR2 (germline): DFQATT, SNEGSKA (reference sequence). The CDR3 length is 14 residues. J was trimmed by 5 bases and V by 5 bases; bases with no gene match: 11. The CDR3 spells CSAPLTGEGYGYTF. DNA for the CDR3: TGCAGTGCTCCTCTTACAGGGGAGGGGTATGGCTACACCTTC.

The table lists this clonotype with a few counts. The chain uses TRBV3-1 and TRBJ1-6, with 10 bases that match TRBD1. The trim removed 2 bases at V and 14 bases at J, leaving 3 bases unmatched. The CDR3 is 13 amino acids. Germline V CDR1 and CDR2: LGHDT, YNNKEL (reference sequence). The CDR3 DNA sequence: TGTGCCAGCAGCCAACCGGACAGGGGGGCCCTCCACTTT. As protein: CASSQPDRGALHF.

There are many counts of this clonotype. The genes are TRBV5-6 and TRBJ1-2; a weak D match, TRBD1 (6 bases). In germline, CDR1 is SGHDT, CDR2 YYEEEE. The CDR3 totals 12 residues. Trimming stripped 6 bases from V and 7 bases from J, with 13 bases between. The CDR3 loop reads CASTLQGTGYTF. CDR3 DNA sequence: TGTGCCAGCACCCTACAGGGTACTGGCTACACCTTC.

This clonotype was seen a handful of times. A much larger clone sits a single nucleotide away, making a read error possible. The V gene is TRBV7-2, the J gene TRBJ1-1; possibly TRBD1 for D (6 bases). The CDR3 consists of 14 residues. Germline CDR1 and CDR2: SGHTA and FQGNSA. V lost 5 bases and J 1 base, leaving 11 bases between the germline ends. The CDR3 here is CASSVQGSNTEAFF. The CDR3 region has the DNA TGTGCCAGCAGCGTACAGGGATCGAACACTGAAGCTTTCTTT.

Concerning this clonotype: This may stem from a read error, because a much larger clone lies one nucleotide away. The gene calls are TRBV6-5 and TRBJ1-2; D uncertain. CDR1 MNHEY and CDR2 SVGAGI come from the germline V gene. The CDR3 is 13 residues long. DNA for the CDR3: TGTGCCAGCAGGGGTGGAGGTAACCATGGCTACACCTTC. Translation: CASRGGGNHGYTF.

J is TRBJ1-2 and V is TRBV7-3, with no clear D. From germline, CDR1 is SGHTA and CDR2 FQGTGA. CDR3 length equals 11 residues. V gave up 5 bases and J gave up 7 bases, with 8 bases separating them. The CDR3: CASSPARGYTF. The CDR3 DNA is TGTGCCAGCAGCCCGGCCCGTGGCTACACCTTC.

The gene calls are TRBV9 and TRBJ2-2; 10 nucleotides agree with TRBD1. CDR1 and CDR2 (germline): SGDLS, YYNGEE. The V and J ends lost 2 bases and 2 bases, in that order; junction bases with no gene match: 3. The CDR3 consists of 16 residues. The CDR3: CASSVGQGGNTGELFF. In DNA form, the CDR3 reads TGTGCCAGCAGCGTCGGACAGGGGGGAAACACCGGGGAGCTGTTTTTT.

This clonotype was found many times. This chain uses TRBV6-6 with TRBJ2-5, with D possibly TRBD2 on 6 matching bases. The CDR3 length is 15 residues. Germline V gives CDR1 MNHNY, CDR2 SVGAGI (reference sequence). The V and J ends lost 3 bases and 0 bases respectively, with 11 bases between them. CDR3 region: CASSYNRDYQETQYF. CDR3 in DNA: TGTGCCAGCAGTTATAACCGGGACTACCAAGAGACCCAGTACTTC.

The sample holds a few counts of this clonotype. The chain recombines TRBV5-1 with TRBJ2-1; 7 bases are a match to TRBD2. J was trimmed by 4 bases and V by 4 bases; bases with no gene match: 8. Germline V gene data show CDR1 as SGHRS and CDR2 as YFSETQ. This CDR3 comprises 15 residues. The CDR3 region is CASSISGEAYNEQFF. In DNA, the CDR3 is TGCGCCAGCAGCATAAGCGGGGAAGCATACAATGAGCAGTTCTTC.

In nucleotides, the CDR3 is TGCAGCGTTGAAGACACAGGAACCTATGGCTACACCTTC. This gives the protein CSVEDTGTYGYTF. V and J are TRBV29-1 and TRBJ1-2, with D possibly being TRBD1 (5 bases). V was pared by 0 bases and J by 4 bases, with 9 bases between. Germline CDR1 SQVTM, CDR2 ANQGSEA. The CDR3 is made up of 13 amino acids.

The chain combines TRBV6-1 with TRBJ2-7; D unresolved. The CDR3 contains 14 residues. Germline V gene sequence: CDR1 MNHNS, CDR2 SASEGT. V shed 4 bases and J shed 7 bases, with 17 bases lying between them. In DNA form, the CDR3 reads TGTGCCAGCAGTGGAACGGTGGTTAAAAATGAGCAGTACTTC. Amino acid sequence: CASSGTVVKNEQYF.

This clonotype appeared a single time. The CDR3 sequence: CASSQRGRTNEKLFF. The CDR3 DNA reads as TGTGCCAGCAGCCAGCGGGGAAGGACTAATGAAAAACTGTTTTTT. The V call is TRBV3-1, the J call TRBJ1-4; D uncertain. CDR1 and CDR2 from the germline V gene are LGHDT and YNNKEL (reference sequence). V was cut by 3 bases and J by 2 bases, with 10 bases left in between. There are 15 residues in the CDR3. The variable domain in full, completed from reference TRBV3-1 and TRBJ1-4, reads DTAVSQTPKYLVTQMGNDKSIKCEQNLGHDTMYWYKQDSKKFLKIMFSYNNKELIINETVPNRFSPKSPDKAHLNLHINSLELGDSAVYFCASSQRGRTNEKLFFGSGTQLSVL.

The table lists this clonotype with many counts. Just one base apart from a much larger clone, this may be a read error. V usage is TRBV20-1 and J usage is TRBJ2-5; no clear D. The CDR3 has 11 residues. CDR1 is DFQATT, CDR2 SNEGSKA, per germline (reference sequence). V lost 1 base, J lost 11 bases, and 11 bases lay in between. The CDR3 DNA reads as TGCAGTGCTAGAGGGTCAGCCCTTCAGTACTTC. Residues: CSARGSALQYF.

At least ten counts were recorded for this clonotype. The J gene is TRBJ1-2, the V gene TRBV20-1, with no clear D. Looked up from germline, CDR1 is DFQATT and CDR2 is SNEGSKA (reference sequence). This CDR3 has 14 residues. V was pared by 3 bases and J by 1 base, with 12 bases between. CDR3 residues: CSASPGSINYGYTF. The CDR3 bases are TGCAGTGCTAGTCCGGGATCCATTAACTATGGCTACACCTTC.

CDR3 amino acids: CASTSGAGGHTDTQYF. For the CDR3, the DNA is TGTGCCAGCACCTCGGGGGCGGGGGGGCACACAGATACGCAGTATTTT. V usage is TRBV2 and J usage is TRBJ2-3; TRBD2 matches at 9 bases. CDR3 length equals 16 residues. Germline-derived CDR1 and CDR2 are SNHLY and FYNNEI. V trimming: 7 bases; J trimming: 2 bases; junction bases outside the gene matches: 10.

Many counts were recorded for this clonotype. This rearrangement joins TRBV18 to TRBJ2-1, with D possibly matching TRBD1 (5 bases). Germline V gives CDR1 KGHSH, CDR2 LQKENI. There are 14 residues in the CDR3. The V end lost 4 bases, the J end lost 2 bases, and 9 bases lay between the germline ends. CDR3 nucleotide sequence: TGTGCCAGCTCACGGGGCCTGCCCTACAATGAGCAGTTCTTC. It encodes CASSRGLPYNEQFF.

As to this clonotype: One end of the junction does not line up with germline, which may come from a read error. The V gene is TRBV29-1, the J gene TRBJ2-2; 7 bases agree with TRBD2. Germline V CDR1 and CDR2: SQVTM, ANQGSEA. This CDR3 has 14 amino acids. Here the CDR3 reads CSVEWGGFTGERFF. The CDR3 DNA sequence: TGCAGCGTTGAGTGGGGGGGTTTCACCGGGGAGCGGTTTTTT.

This clonotype appeared a few times. This may be a read error, as it is one base from a much larger clone. This chain connects TRBV20-1 to TRBJ2-7; 13 positions match TRBD2. The J segment lost 7 bases and the V segment lost 5 bases, leaving 14 bases of the junction unmatched. Germline CDR1 DFQATT, CDR2 SNEGSKA (reference sequence). The CDR3 extends over 16 amino acids. The CDR3 spells CSAPRTSGGLYNEQYF. CDR3 sequence (DNA): TGCAGTGCTCCCCGGACTAGCGGGGGCCTCTACAATGAGCAGTACTTC.

This clonotype appeared many times. The gene calls are TRBV28 and TRBJ2-7; D gene uncertain. This CDR3 is 11 amino acids long. Germline values: CDR1 MDHEN, CDR2 SYDVKM. The V and J ends lost 7 bases and 1 base respectively, with 5 bases between them. CDR3 amino acids: CASKESYEQYF. The CDR3 DNA reads TGTGCCAGCAAGGAATCCTACGAGCAGTACTTC.

This chain links TRBV18 with TRBJ1-2, with 7 bases aligning to TRBD1. V shed 5 bases and J 6 bases; nucleotides not matched to a gene: 6. This CDR3 has 13 residues. Germline CDR1 and CDR2: KGHSH and LQKENI. The CDR3 reads CASSLQGQDGYTF. Here the CDR3 DNA reads TGTGCCAGCTCATTACAAGGACAGGATGGCTACACCTTC. Variable domain in full (rest from reference TRBV18 and TRBJ1-2): NAGVMQNPRHLVRRRGQEARLRCSPMKGHSHVYWYRQLPEEGLKFMVYLQKENIIDESGMPKERFSAEFPKEGPSILRIQQVVRGDSAAYFCASSLQGQDGYTFGSGTRLTVV.

At least ten counts were recorded for this clonotype. J is TRBJ2-7 and V is TRBV20-1; D gene ambiguous. V was cut by 2 bases and J by 1 base, with 12 bases left in between. This CDR3 is 14 amino acids long. Looked up from germline, CDR1 is DFQATT and CDR2 is SNEGSKA (reference sequence). CDR3 coding DNA: TGCAGTGCTAGACTGGCCGTTTTTTCCTACGAGCAGTACTTC. Protein sequence: CSARLAVFSYEQYF.

This clonotype occurred many times. V and J are TRBV6-1 and TRBJ2-3; possibly TRBD1 or TRBD2 for D (5 bases each). The CDR3 length is 14 residues. Trimming took 4 bases from V and 4 from J, leaving 12 bases between them. The germline CDR1 and CDR2 sequences are MNHNS and SASEGT. The CDR3 here is CASSGRGRPDTQYF. In DNA form, the CDR3 reads TGTGCCAGCAGTGGAAGGGGACGACCAGATACGCAGTATTTT.

This clonotype was seen a handful of times. This rearrangement joins TRBV20-1 to TRBJ2-2, with TRBD1 as a possible D gene (6 bases). The CDR3 runs to 14 residues. The V end was cut by 4 bases, the J end by 0 bases, with 9 bases between. The germline CDR1 and CDR2 sequences are DFQATT and SNEGSKA (reference sequence). The CDR3 nucleotides read TGCAGTGCTACGACAGGACCGAACACCGGGGAGCTGTTTTTT. As protein: CSATTGPNTGELFF.

This clonotype has only a few counts. Possible read error: a much larger clone is one base away. This chain uses TRBV11-2 with TRBJ2-1; the D is unclear. Germline-derived CDR1 and CDR2 are SGHAT and FQNNGV. Between the trimmed V and J ends, which lost 1 base and 5 bases, there was a span of 15 bases. The CDR3 is 16 amino acids. In nucleotides, the CDR3 is TGTGCCAGCAGCTTAGGGAGCTTGACCCTTCACAATGAGCAGTTCTTC. It specifies CASSLGSLTLHNEQFF.

In this sample, this clonotype turned up many times. The rearrangement uses TRBV7-3 and TRBJ2-3; 7 bases are a match to TRBD2. V was clipped by 1 base and J by 7 bases; unmatched bases: 20. Per the germline V gene, CDR1 is SGHTA and CDR2 is FQGTGA. CDR3 size: 19 residues. The CDR3 DNA follows: TGTGCCAGCAGCTTAAGTCCCCCGGCTAGCGGACCTGGAGCTAATACGCAGTATTTT. It is translated as CASSLSPPASGPGANTQYF.

The J gene is TRBJ2-7, the V gene TRBV20-1; TRBD2 might be the D (7 bases). Per germline, CDR1 DFQATT and CDR2 SNEGSKA (reference sequence). The CDR3 is 13 residues long. Trimming removed 3 bases from V and 6 bases from J, with 15 bases in between. The CDR3 protein is CSARGAGRAEQYF. CDR3 in DNA: TGCAGTGCTAGGGGGGCAGGGAGGGCCGAGCAGTACTTC.

The J gene is TRBJ2-5, the V gene TRBV5-1, with D perhaps matching TRBD1 or TRBD2 (5 bases each). CDR1 is SGHRS and CDR2 is YFSETQ in the germline V gene. The CDR3 loop spans 14 amino acids. Trimming removed 4 bases from V and 5 bases from J, with 15 bases in between. CDR3 sequence reads: CASSPRAREETQYF. The CDR3 coding sequence is TGCGCCAGCAGCCCTCGGGCCAGGGAGGAGACCCAGTACTTC.